A single sample is the source of the 19 T cell receptor beta chains below, sequenced in a study of T cells in Graves' hyperthyroidism and ophthalmopathy. Amplified TCR beta CDR3 regions derived from RNA transcripts. RT-PCR in the first round (using the HTBI primer set) targeted the TCR CDR3. Each CDR3 protein gets one entry after TCRdb re-called the multiplex PCR reads with MiXCR. The sample comprises 330,000 or so distinct CDR3 sequences, 15% to 20% of which are singletons, and 15% to 19% rests with the top ten. Sequencing was carried out using blood. These receptors were collected from a woman aged 40 to 55 with Graves' ophthalmopathy.

In its sample, this clonotype was seen many times. The rearrangement joins TRBV28 to TRBJ2-7; possible D gene TRBD1, 9 bases. The CDR3 consists of 18 residues. V lost 3 bases to trimming and J lost 0 bases, with 21 bases between them. Germline values: CDR1 MDHEN, CDR2 SYDVKM. Written as DNA, the CDR3 is TGTGCCAGCAGTTTGTGGCGCGGGGGGACAGGGAGCTCCTACGAGCAGTACTTC. This encodes CASSLWRGGTGSSYEQYF.

This clonotype was recorded many times. The rearrangement links TRBV12-3 or TRBV12-4 to TRBJ2-7, with 8 bases aligning to TRBD2. V was clipped by 6 bases and J by 1 base; unmatched bases: 5. The CDR3 has 14 residues. This CDR3 is CASRVAGGSYEQYF. In DNA form, the CDR3 reads TGTGCCAGCAGAGTTGCGGGAGGATCCTACGAGCAGTACTTC.

This clonotype was observed many times. The chain links TRBV11-1 to TRBJ2-6, with D possibly matching TRBD1 (6 bases). The germline gives CDR1 SGHAT, CDR2 FQDESV (reference sequence). Trimming removed 4 bases at V and 0 bases at J, with 16 bases between. The CDR3 has 18 residues. Here the CDR3 DNA reads TGTGCCAGCAGCTCCGCACCGGGACACAGCTCTGGGGCCAACGTCCTGACTTTC. Its translation: CASSSAPGHSSGANVLTF.

There are many counts of this clonotype. V usage is TRBV12-3 or TRBV12-4 and J usage is TRBJ1-1; TRBD1 matches at 7 bases. There are 14 residues in the CDR3. V was pared by 3 bases and J by 6 bases, with 7 bases of the junction left unmatched. The CDR3 DNA sequence: TGTGCCAGCAGTTTCCTCCAGGGGGGTGCTGAAGCTTTCTTT. Amino acid sequence: CASSFLQGGAEAFF.

There are many counts of this clonotype. V and J are TRBV6-5 and TRBJ1-1, with D possibly matching TRBD1 (5 bases). V was trimmed by 8 bases and J by 5 bases, leaving 15 bases between them. CDR3 size: 13 residues. Germline V gene sequence: CDR1 MNHEY, CDR2 SVGAGI. The CDR3 sequence is CASAWGGGTEAFF. The CDR3 nucleotides read TGTGCCAGCGCCTGGGGGGGGGGGACTGAAGCTTTCTTT.

Ten or more counts support this clonotype. At one of its ends the junction is not consistent with the germline gene, which may arise from a read error. The J gene is TRBJ2-5, the V gene TRBV20-1, with 9 positions matching TRBD1. The CDR3 totals 13 residues. Germline assignment: CDR1 DFQATT and CDR2 SNEGSKA (reference sequence). The CDR3 spells CGGQGFMWETQYF. CDR3 DNA: TGTGGCGGACAGGGGTTTATGTGGGAGACCCAGTACTTC.

This clonotype occurred many times. The chain recombines TRBV6-5 with TRBJ2-7; no clear D. Trimming cost V 0 bases and J 2 bases, with 11 bases left between them. Per the germline V gene, CDR1 is MNHEY and CDR2 is SVGAGI. There are 15 residues in the CDR3. The CDR3 region has the DNA TGTGCCAGCAGTTACTCGTCAGACCTCACCTACGAGCAGTACTTC. Its protein product is CASSYSSDLTYEQYF.

Ten or more counts support this clonotype. This CDR3 reads CASSLFRGGLAGGTQYF. The CDR3 nucleotides are TGTGCCAGCAGTTTATTTAGGGGGGGACTAGCGGGAGGAACCCAGTACTTC. The rearrangement joins TRBV28 to TRBJ2-5; 15 nucleotides line up with TRBD2. V was clipped by 1 base and J by 8 bases; unmatched bases: 8. This CDR3 is 17 amino acids long. Germline assignment: CDR1 MDHEN and CDR2 SYDVKM.

This clonotype was detected many times. The V gene is TRBV7-2, the J gene TRBJ1-2, with D tentatively TRBD1 (6 bases). The CDR3 covers 17 residues. V gave up 5 bases and J gave up 4 bases, with 23 bases separating them. Germline-derived CDR1 and CDR2 are SGHTA and FQGNSA. CDR3 nucleotide sequence: TGTGCCAGCAGCCGATATGCCGGGACACGGGTGGTCTATGGCTACACCTTC. This gives the protein CASSRYAGTRVVYGYTF. Looking up the rest from reference TRBV7-2 and TRBJ1-2 gives the full variable domain: GAGVSQSPSNKVTEKGKDVELRCDPISGHTALYWYRQSLGQGLEFLIYFQGNSAPDKSGLPSDRFSAERTGGSVSTLTIQRTQQEDSAVYLCASSRYAGTRVVYGYTFGSGTRLTVV.

This clonotype was found many times. The rearrangement uses TRBV6-1 and TRBJ1-5; the D is unclear. CDR1 is MNHNS and CDR2 is SASEGT in the germline V gene. The CDR3 extends over 16 amino acids. The ends were cut back, 5 bases at V and 0 bases at J, with 14 bases in the middle. CDR3 sequence: CASSRDTGSSNQPQHF. CDR3 in DNA: TGTGCCAGCAGTAGAGATACCGGGAGTAGCAATCAGCCCCAGCATTTT.

This clonotype was counted ten times or more. J is TRBJ2-5 and V is TRBV7-2; D tentatively fits TRBD1 or TRBD2 (5 bases each). The V end was cut by 5 bases, the J end by 9 bases, with 19 bases between. The CDR3 spans 14 residues. CDR1 SGHTA and CDR2 FQGNSA come from the germline V gene. The CDR3 sequence: CASSPERWDAAQYF. The CDR3 DNA sequence: TGTGCCAGCAGCCCGGAGCGGTGGGACGCGGCCCAGTACTTC.

The chain's CDR3 is CASSYSNYLTQSYEQYF. CDR3 bases: TGTGCCAGCAGTTACTCCAACTATTTGACACAATCCTACGAGCAGTACTTC. The genes are TRBV6-5 and TRBJ2-7; D gene uncertain. V was pared by 0 bases and J by 1 base, with 16 bases between. The CDR3 runs to 17 residues. CDR1 and CDR2 from the germline V gene are MNHEY and SVGAGI.

This clonotype was observed at least ten times. The gene calls are TRBV12-3 or TRBV12-4 and TRBJ1-2; 10 positions agree with TRBD1. This CDR3 spans 16 amino acids. Trimming at V came to 4 bases and at J to 6 bases, leaving 11 bases not matched to a gene. The CDR3 protein is CASSSTRTGGFHGYTF. CDR3 coding DNA: TGTGCCAGCAGTTCCACGAGGACAGGGGGGTTCCATGGCTACACCTTC.

In its sample, this clonotype was seen many times. J is TRBJ2-7 and V is TRBV19, with D unclear. Germline V gene lookup returns CDR1 LNHDA and CDR2 SQIVND (reference sequence). This CDR3 is built from 13 residues. Trimming cost V 3 bases and J 3 bases, with 9 bases left between them. CDR3 nucleotide sequence: TGTGCCAGTAGTATGAGTCGAAACTACGAGCAGTACTTC. It codes for CASSMSRNYEQYF.

The V gene is TRBV6-5, the J gene TRBJ1-1; the D is unclear. The V gene lost 6 bases and the J gene lost 4 bases, with 15 bases spanning the gap. The germline CDR1 and CDR2 sequences are MNHEY and SVGAGI. The CDR3 consists of 14 residues. The CDR3 sequence is CASSYIKGSTEAFF. CDR3 in DNA: TGTGCCAGCAGCTACATCAAAGGGTCCACTGAAGCTTTCTTT.

This clonotype was detected ten times or more. The rearrangement uses TRBV6-2 or TRBV6-3 and TRBJ2-7; D is possibly TRBD2 (6 bases). Germline V CDR1 and CDR2: MNHEY, SVGEGT. V was clipped by 0 bases and J by 6 bases, with 18 bases between them. The CDR3 has 16 residues. The DNA for the CDR3 is TGTGCCAGCAGTTACTCGTTGGGCAGGGAGGATCGCGAGCAGTACTTC. This translates into CASSYSLGREDREQYF.

This clonotype occurred many times. This chain links TRBV7-8 with TRBJ2-7; no reliable D call. CDR1 SGHVS and CDR2 FQNEAQ come from the germline V gene. This CDR3 is 12 amino acids long. V was trimmed by 5 bases and J by 4 bases, leaving 9 bases between them. The CDR3 spells CASSPNGYEQYF. The CDR3 coding sequence is TGTGCCAGCAGCCCGAATGGATACGAGCAGTACTTC.

This clonotype was observed at least ten times. In DNA form, the CDR3 reads TGTGCCAGCAGCACGACAGGGGACCACCACGAGCAGTACTTC. It encodes CASSTTGDHHEQYF. The chain recombines TRBV6-1 with TRBJ2-7, with 8 bases lining up with TRBD1. CDR1 is MNHNS and CDR2 is SASEGT in the germline V gene. After removal of 6 bases from V and 5 bases from J, the junction contained 9 bases not matched to a gene. CDR3 length: 14 residues.

In this sample, this clonotype turned up many times. The chain joins TRBV6-5 to TRBJ1-5; D gene uncertain. CDR1 MNHEY and CDR2 SVGAGI come from the germline V gene. With 2 bases removed from V and 4 bases from J, the gap between germline ends came to 9 bases. The CDR3 sequence is 14 residues long. CDR3 protein: CASSYEGRNQPQHF. CDR3 nucleotides: TGTGCCAGCAGTTACGAAGGGAGGAATCAGCCCCAGCATTTT.